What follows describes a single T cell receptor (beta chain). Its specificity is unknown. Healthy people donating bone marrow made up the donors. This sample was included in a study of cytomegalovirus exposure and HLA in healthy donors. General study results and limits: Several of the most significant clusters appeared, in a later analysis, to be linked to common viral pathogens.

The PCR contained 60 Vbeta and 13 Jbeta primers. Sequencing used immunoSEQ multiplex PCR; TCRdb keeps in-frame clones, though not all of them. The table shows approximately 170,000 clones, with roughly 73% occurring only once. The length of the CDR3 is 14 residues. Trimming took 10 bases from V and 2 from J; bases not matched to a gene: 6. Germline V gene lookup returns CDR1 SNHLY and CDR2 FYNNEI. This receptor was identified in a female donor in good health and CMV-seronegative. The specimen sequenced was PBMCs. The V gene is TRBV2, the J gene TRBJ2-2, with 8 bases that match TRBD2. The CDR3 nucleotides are TGTGCCACGTTAGCGGGATCAAACACCGGGGAGCTGTTTTTT. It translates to CATLAGSNTGELFF.